The clone carrying this T cell receptor (beta chain) was counted ten times or more. Its antigen is unknown. Stated time point: newly diagnosed GD, antithyroid drugs for less than 3 months. Extracted PBMC RNA gave rise to the TCR library. Germline V gene data show CDR1 as MDHEN and CDR2 as SYDVKM. The CDR3 consists of 13 residues. V lost 6 bases to trimming and J lost 6 bases; unmatched junction nucleotides: 4. This specimen belongs to a study of regulatory T cells in long-lasting Graves disease. Regarding the study as a whole: The small sample size may have reduced accuracy. Segments TRBV28, TRBJ1-2 and TRBJ2-5 showed preferential usage in persistent disease.

The authors built TCR beta libraries using iRepertoire HTBI primers and Arm-PCR of CDR3 regions. One entry per CDR3 protein, called by TCRdb with MiXCR from the multiplex PCR reads. The table records hundreds of thousands of distinct CDR3 sequences, 15% to 20% of them present only once. These data also formed part of another study, on T cells in Graves' hyperthyroidism and ophthalmopathy. That work contributes: Stable disease denoted Graves' hyperthyroidism without ophthalmopathy progression within 18 months. In validation, the model predicted ophthalmopathy. These predictions came a median 6.5 months before onset.

Specimen: peripheral blood mononuclear cells (PBMCs), collected at new diagnosis, from a patient treated with antithyroid drugs. V is TRBV28 and J is TRBJ2-7, with 11 nucleotides matching TRBD1. The source of this sequence is a woman in her 30s with Graves disease. The CDR3 nucleotides are TGTGCCAGCAGCCGGGACAGGGGGGTCGAGCAGTACTTC. This gives the protein CASSRDRGVEQYF.